This T cell receptor delta chain was recorded in a study of Vδ1+ human thymocytes. Study-level results: Highly polyclonal TRG and TRD repertoires with Gaussian CDR3 length distributions appeared in thymus.

Sequences come from RNA converted to cDNA by reverse transcription. CDR3 amplicons came from multiplex PCR with pooled V-gene forward and constant-region reverse primers. TCRdb re-identified clones in the multiplex PCR reads via CATT. Here the sample spans some 55,000 delta-chain clones, about 16% being singletons. This clone is labeled as medium-sized. Its antigen is currently unknown. The CDR3 is 16 residues long. Germline CDR1 GEAIGNYY, CDR2 EKD. With 4 bases clipped from V and 0 bases from J, the junction kept 9 bases outside the gene matches. The sequence came from a boy younger than two who had congenital heart surgery. The source material was Vdelta1+ gamma-delta thymocytes from the thymus. This sample's subset: FACS-sorted CD3+ TCRalphabeta- TCRVdelta1+ TCRVdelta2- thymocytes. The rearrangement uses TRDV2 and TRDJ1, with 8 bases that match TRDD3. The CDR3 DNA follows: TGTGCCTGTGATCACTGTACTGGGGGCTACACCGATAAACTCATCTTT. Its protein is CACDHCTGGYTDKLIF.